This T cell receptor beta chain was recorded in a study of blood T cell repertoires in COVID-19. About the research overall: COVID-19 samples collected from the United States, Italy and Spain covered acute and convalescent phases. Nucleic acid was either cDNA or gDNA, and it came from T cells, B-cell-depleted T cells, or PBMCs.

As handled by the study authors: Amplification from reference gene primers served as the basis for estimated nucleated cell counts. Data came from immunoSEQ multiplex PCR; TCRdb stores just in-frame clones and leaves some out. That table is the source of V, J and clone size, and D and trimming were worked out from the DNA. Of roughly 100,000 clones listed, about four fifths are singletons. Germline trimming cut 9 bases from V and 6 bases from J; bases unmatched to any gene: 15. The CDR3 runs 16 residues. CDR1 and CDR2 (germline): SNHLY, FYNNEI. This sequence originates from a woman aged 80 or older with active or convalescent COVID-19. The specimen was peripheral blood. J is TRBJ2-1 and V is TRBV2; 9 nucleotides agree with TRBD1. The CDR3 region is CASITLPGQGFNEQFF. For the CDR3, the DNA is TGTGCCAGTATTACTCTCCCGGGACAGGGTTTCAATGAGCAGTTCTTC.